The 28 T cell receptor beta chains presented below share a single source sample, sequenced in a study of post-analysis software for immune sequencing data. Overall study findings and caveats: Relative to controls, patients had several TRBV segments at higher frequency, with TRBV5-6, TRBV5-1 and TRBV20-1 among these.

Their target antigens are unknown. Researchers reported that TCR beta cDNA libraries carried unique molecular identifiers. TCRdb re-called the PCR reads through MiXCR, storing one row per CDR3 protein. Of approximately 160,000 distinct CDR3 sequences detected, roughly 31% appear once; the ten largest clones hold roughly 1.6%. The material sequenced was blood. All receptors derive from a girl under 18 with multiple sclerosis.

This clonotype occurred many times. The CDR3 nucleotides read TGTGCCAGCAGCCGAATCCCGGGAGACAGCTCCTACAATGAGCAGTTCTTC. It codes for CASSRIPGDSSYNEQFF. V gene TRBV9 combines with J gene TRBJ2-1; D may be TRBD2 (6 bases). Trimming pared 4 bases from V and 0 bases from J, leaving 17 bases between. CDR1 is SGDLS and CDR2 is YYNGEE in the germline V gene. The CDR3 is 17 residues long. Variable domain in full (rest from reference TRBV9 and TRBJ2-1): DSGVTQTPKHLITATGQRVTLRCSPRSGDLSVYWYQQSLDQGLQFLIQYYNGEERAKGNILERFSAQQFPDLHSELNLSSLELGDSALYFCASSRIPGDSSYNEQFFGPGTRLTVL.

A note on this clonotype: A much larger clone differs from this one at a single base, so this may be a read error. The V gene is TRBV4-1, the J gene TRBJ2-3, with D perhaps matching TRBD2 (6 bases). The CDR3 spans 15 residues. CDR1 is MGHRA and CDR2 is YSYEKL in the germline V gene. Here the CDR3 DNA reads TGCGCCAGCAGCCAACGGGACTCTGCCACAGATGCGCAGTATTTT. Translated: CASSQRDSATDAQYF.

This clonotype was picked up a small number of times. This chain uses TRBV5-1 with TRBJ2-7; D is perhaps TRBD2 (5 bases). Trimming took 4 bases from V and 1 from J, leaving 9 bases between them. CDR1 and CDR2 from the germline V gene are SGHRS and YFSETQ. This CDR3 has 13 amino acids. The CDR3 sequence: CASSRRDSYEQYF. The CDR3 DNA reads TGCGCCAGCAGCCGACGGGATTCCTACGAGCAGTACTTC.

V gene TRBV20-1 combines with J gene TRBJ2-1; 10 bases are shared with TRBD2. The J call may be wrong; the DNA end is better matched by TRBJ2-7. Germline values: CDR1 DFQATT, CDR2 SNEGSKA (reference sequence). This CDR3 has 16 residues. CDR3 in DNA: TGCAGTGCTAGGCCTAGCGGGGGCAGCTCCTACAATGGGCAGTACTTC. Translating gives CSARPSGGSSYNGQYF.

CDR3 region: CASSAGRGRNEQFF. The CDR3 DNA sequence: TGTGCCAGCAGCGCCGGACGGGGGAGGAATGAGCAGTTCTTC. The J gene is TRBJ2-1, the V gene TRBV11-1; a possible D gene is TRBD2 (6 bases). Germline-derived CDR1 and CDR2 are SGHAT and FQDESV (reference sequence). Trimming removed 5 bases from V and 7 bases from J, with 15 bases in between. There are 14 residues in the CDR3.

This clonotype has more than one count but fewer than ten. V usage is TRBV5-5 and J usage is TRBJ1-1; perhaps TRBD1 as D (5 bases). Per germline, CDR1 SGHKS and CDR2 YYEKEE (reference sequence). V was shortened by 4 bases and J by 13 bases, with 23 bases between the two germline ends. This CDR3 comprises 14 residues. The CDR3 coding sequence is TGTGCCAGCAGCCCCAAACCCCACCAGGGTACCGATTTCTTT. Its translation is CASSPKPHQGTDFF.

With respect to this clonotype: Being one base from a much bigger clone, this may be a read error. This chain connects TRBV4-1 to TRBJ1-2; D unresolved. Trimming took off 7 bases at V and 4 bases at J, with 22 bases between the two ends. The CDR3 loop spans 16 amino acids. Germline assignment: CDR1 MGHRA and CDR2 YSYEKL. The CDR3 protein is CASNDDTSSVAYGYTF. The CDR3 region has the DNA TGCGCCAGCAATGACGACACGTCATCCGTTGCCTATGGCTACACCTTC.

This clonotype was seen a handful of times. V and J are TRBV7-3 and TRBJ2-3, with 7 bases fitting TRBD2. V was pared by 5 bases and J by 1 base, with 12 bases of the junction left unmatched. The CDR3 runs to 17 residues. Germline V gene lookup returns CDR1 SGHTA and CDR2 FQGTGA. CDR3 loop: CASSPNPRGTGTDTQYF. CDR3 in DNA: TGTGCCAGCAGCCCAAACCCGCGGGGGACTGGCACAGATACGCAGTATTTT.

The chain employs TRBV5-1 and TRBJ2-2; 7 nucleotides agree with TRBD1. Trimming at V came to 0 bases and at J to 7 bases, leaving 6 bases not matched to a gene. CDR1 and CDR2 from the germline V gene are SGHRS and YFSETQ. The CDR3 consists of 15 residues. The CDR3 protein is CASSLGETGIGELFF. The CDR3 DNA reads TGCGCCAGCAGCTTGGGAGAGACAGGGATCGGGGAGCTGTTTTTT.

Comments on this clonotype: A clone one base away is much larger, so this may be a read error. This chain connects TRBV9 to TRBJ1-2; 7 positions agree with TRBD1. The germline V gene has CDR1 SGDLS and CDR2 YYNGEE. This CDR3 contains 12 residues. This chain's CDR3 is CACSRDSHGYTF. CDR3 nucleotides: TGTGCCTGCAGCCGGGACAGCCATGGCTACACCTTC.

The rearrangement links TRBV20-1 to TRBJ2-1; D gene uncertain. V was trimmed by 5 bases and J by 6 bases, leaving 20 bases between them. CDR1 and CDR2 (germline): DFQATT, SNEGSKA (reference sequence). The CDR3 is 15 residues long. CDR3 residues: CSAGIVLGLSNEQFF. CDR3 nucleotide sequence: TGCAGTGCTGGAATCGTCCTAGGGCTGAGCAATGAGCAGTTCTTC.

V gene TRBV3-1 combines with J gene TRBJ1-1; the match to TRBD1 covers 12 bases. Germline V gives CDR1 LGHDT, CDR2 YNNKEL (reference sequence). This CDR3 is built from 18 residues. V gave up 0 bases and J gave up 7 bases; unmatched junction bases: 12. This CDR3 is CASSQDRSGTGGAGEAFF. In DNA, the CDR3 is TGTGCCAGCAGCCAAGATCGATCCGGGACAGGGGGCGCGGGTGAAGCTTTCTTT.

Worth noting for this clonotype: An end of the junction does not agree with germline; a read error may underlie this. J is TRBJ2-7 and V is TRBV27; no firm D call. Germline-derived CDR1 and CDR2 are MNHEY and SMNVEV (reference sequence). This CDR3 is 15 amino acids long. The CDR3 bases are TGTGCCAGCGGTTTAATGGGGTACAATCCCTACGAGCAGTACTTC. Translating it yields CASGLMGYNPYEQYF.

This clonotype was detected many times. This chain joins TRBV11-2 and TRBJ1-2; 9 nucleotides match TRBD1. Per germline, CDR1 SGHAT and CDR2 FQNNGV. V shed 2 bases, J shed 4 bases, and the junction held 5 bases outside the gene matches. This CDR3 has 15 residues. Here the CDR3 DNA reads TGTGCCAGCAGCTTAACTGGACAGGGGATCTATGGCTACACCTTC. Translating it yields CASSLTGQGIYGYTF.

The chain has TRBV2 and TRBJ2-3, with unresolved D. This CDR3 region has 11 residues. CDR1 and CDR2 (germline): SNHLY, FYNNEI. Trimming took 10 bases from V and 6 from J, leaving 11 bases between them. This CDR3 reads CAITPGDTQYF. CDR3 DNA sequence: TGTGCCATTACGCCTGGTGATACGCAGTATTTT.

The genes are TRBV12-3 or TRBV12-4 and TRBJ2-7, with D unclear. This CDR3 comprises 11 residues. Deletions cut 6 bases from V and 8 bases from J, with 11 bases between. The CDR3 spells CASSLLSQQYF. The CDR3, as DNA: TGTGCCAGCAGCCTACTGAGTCAGCAGTACTTC.

The rearrangement uses TRBV12-3 or TRBV12-4 and TRBJ2-7; D assignment may be TRBD1 or TRBD2 (5 bases each). V was cut by 5 bases and J by 0 bases, with 23 bases left in between. The CDR3 loop spans 18 amino acids. CDR3 sequence (DNA): TGTGCCAGCAGTAGAACTTTTGTTTTCCGGGACCTCTCCTACGAGCAGTACTTC. Translated, it gives CASSRTFVFRDLSYEQYF.

This clonotype came up many times. This chain uses TRBV12-3 or TRBV12-4 with TRBJ1-6; D is ambiguous. V lost 8 bases to trimming and J lost 1 base, with 12 bases between them. This CDR3 spans 15 amino acids. CDR3 bases: TGTGCCAGCGGACTGATGGGTTCCTATAATTCACCCCTCCACTTT. Translation: CASGLMGSYNSPLHF.

The chain joins TRBV15 to TRBJ2-4, with D perhaps matching TRBD2 (6 bases). Germline-derived CDR1 and CDR2 are LNHNV and YYDKDF (reference sequence). Trimming removed 0 bases from V and 13 bases from J, with 31 bases in between. CDR3 length: 19 residues. The CDR3 bases are TGTGCCACCAGCAGAGATTATGGAGGAGGGGACTGGATCTACAATGAGCAGTACTTC. Translation gives CATSRDYGGGDWIYNEQYF.

This clonotype was counted a few times. The chain is built from TRBV28 and TRBJ2-3; D not resolved. Germline V CDR1 and CDR2: MDHEN, SYDVKM. The V end lost 2 bases, the J end lost 4 bases, and 10 bases lay between the germline ends. The CDR3 loop spans 14 amino acids. The CDR3 protein is CASSLPTAPDTQYF. The CDR3 DNA reads as TGTGCCAGCAGTTTACCGACCGCCCCAGATACGCAGTATTTT.

This clonotype has a single count. This may arise from a read error, as a much more abundant clone is one base away. This chain uses TRBV5-1 with TRBJ2-3; D not resolved. Germline V CDR1 and CDR2: SGHRS, YFSETQ. CDR3 length: 15 amino acids. The CDR3 region is CASSLQSFSTDTLYF. CDR3 in DNA: TGCGCCAGCAGCCTCCAATCCTTTAGCACAGATACGCTGTATTTT.

The genes are TRBV3-1 and TRBJ2-3, with 9 bases aligning to TRBD2. Per the germline V gene, CDR1 is LGHDT and CDR2 is YNNKEL (reference sequence). The CDR3 has 13 residues. Trimming took 0 bases from V and 10 from J; bases not matched to a gene: 2. The chain's CDR3 is CASSQDRGGAQYF. CDR3 in DNA: TGTGCCAGCAGCCAAGATCGCGGGGGGGCGCAGTATTTT.

This clonotype was found a few times. Here the CDR3 reads CASSQWQNYEQYF. As DNA, the CDR3 is TGCGCCAGCAGCCAGTGGCAGAACTACGAGCAGTACTTC. The J gene is TRBJ2-7, the V gene TRBV4-1; D is undetermined. CDR1 and CDR2 from the germline V gene are MGHRA and YSYEKL. V lost 3 bases and J 3 bases, leaving 9 bases between the germline ends. The CDR3 extends over 13 amino acids.

Only a few counts were recorded for this clonotype. This chain uses TRBV30 with TRBJ1-5; D call uncertain. CDR3 size: 15 residues. Trimming took off 2 bases at V and 3 bases at J, with 14 bases between the two ends. CDR1 is GTSNPN, CDR2 SVGIG, per germline (reference sequence). The CDR3 nucleotides are TGTGCCTGGAGTCGGTTTGGAAGAGCCAATCAGCCCCAGCATTTT. Protein product: CAWSRFGRANQPQHF.

The V call is TRBV4-1, the J call TRBJ2-3; 7 positions match TRBD2. Per germline, CDR1 MGHRA and CDR2 YSYEKL. The CDR3 spans 11 residues. Unmatched junction bases numbered 1, after V lost 2 bases and J lost 11 bases. The CDR3 loop reads CASSQSGGQYF. CDR3 sequence (DNA): TGCGCCAGCAGCCAATCGGGAGGGCAGTATTTT.

A note on this clonotype: Sequence at one end of the junction differs from germline and may be a read error. The chain uses TRBV28 and TRBJ1-5, with D possibly being TRBD1 (6 bases). Germline V gene sequence: CDR1 MDHEN, CDR2 SYDVKM. The CDR3 length is 12 residues. CDR3 sequence reads: CAGSFRAGTQHF. The DNA for the CDR3 is TGTGCCGGCAGTTTTCGAGCAGGGACACAGCATTTT.

Worth noting for this clonotype: A much larger clone sits a single nucleotide away, making a read error possible. The rearrangement links TRBV29-1 to TRBJ2-1, with 7 bases fitting TRBD2. CDR1 SQVTM and CDR2 ANQGSEA come from the germline V gene. V dropped 0 bases and J dropped 10; count of bases not matched to a gene: 12. The CDR3 sequence is 15 residues long. CDR3 in amino acids: CSVEDGTGGGYEQFF. DNA for the CDR3: TGCAGCGTTGAAGATGGAACGGGAGGAGGGTACGAGCAGTTCTTC.

On this clonotype itself: The DNA is left out, because the CDR3 cannot be placed on it with certainty; the CDR3 is given as TCRdb lists it. The rearrangement joins TRBV5-1 to TRBJ2-6; the D call TRBD1 from the table was never checked on the DNA. The CDR3 length equals 16 residues, ends included. The germline V gene encodes CDR1 SGHRS and CDR2 YFSETQ. The CDR3 sequence is CASSWGQGTGANVRTF.